The rows below give T cell receptor beta chains drawn from one sample of a study of cytomegalovirus exposure and HLA in healthy donors. Using immunoSEQ multiplex PCR, the repertoire was profiled, and TCRdb retains in-frame clones only, with some absent. The data hold under 100,000 clones, with around 76% observed a single time. The sample consisted of PBMCs. The receptors were gathered from a man younger than 35 in good health and CMV-seropositive. Both conserved end residues are part of each CDR3. The order of the fields is clone size, J gene, D gene, V gene, CDR3 protein, CDR3 DNA. The D gene is left open where the match is weak. Part of the rows lack a size; the others show once, few, many or a class for expanded clones.

abundance: NA; j_gene: TRBJ1-2; d_gene: NA; v_gene: TRBV27; CDR3aa: CASSLQGIIYTF; CDR3nt: TGTGCCAGCAGTCTACAGGGTATAATCTACACCTTC
abundance: NA; j_gene: TRBJ1-1; d_gene: NA; v_gene: TRBV6-1; CDR3aa: CASSEVRARTEAFF; CDR3nt: TGTGCCAGCAGTGAAGTGAGAGCCCGAACTGAAGCTTTCTTT
abundance: NA; j_gene: TRBJ1-6; d_gene: TRBD1; v_gene: TRBV6-4; CDR3aa: CASSDSQSDRLNSPLHF; CDR3nt: TGTGCCAGCAGTGACTCACAGTCGGACAGGCTTAATTCACCCCTCCACTTT
abundance: few; j_gene: TRBJ2-7; d_gene: TRBD2; v_gene: TRBV28; CDR3aa: CASSSGGRRYEQYF; CDR3nt: TGTGCCAGCAGTTCAGGCGGGAGGCGTTACGAGCAGTACTTC
abundance: NA; j_gene: TRBJ2-2; d_gene: NA; v_gene: TRBV9; CDR3aa: CASSVGTLNTGELFF; CDR3nt: TGTGCCAGCAGCGTCGGGACTTTGAACACCGGGGAGCTGTTTTTT
abundance: NA; j_gene: TRBJ1-1; d_gene: NA; v_gene: TRBV6-1; CDR3aa: CASSSSGNTEAFF; CDR3nt: NA
abundance: NA; j_gene: TRBJ1-1; d_gene: NA; v_gene: TRBV6-1; CDR3aa: CASSTKTESNTEAFF; CDR3nt: TGTGCCAGCAGTACAAAGACAGAATCGAACACTGAAGCTTTCTTT
abundance: NA; j_gene: TRBJ2-7; d_gene: TRBD1; v_gene: TRBV11-2; CDR3aa: CASSPNRGSLRRIYEQYF; CDR3nt: TGTGCCAGCAGCCCCAACAGGGGGAGCCTTAGAAGGATCTACGAGCAGTACTTC
abundance: NA; j_gene: TRBJ2-3; d_gene: NA; v_gene: TRBV9; CDR3aa: CASGAINTDTQYF; CDR3nt: TGTGCCAGCGGAGCGATTAACACAGATACGCAGTATTTT
abundance: NA; j_gene: TRBJ1-1; d_gene: NA; v_gene: TRBV11-3; CDR3aa: CASSLAGHTEAFF; CDR3nt: TGTGCCAGCAGCTTAGCAGGTCACACTGAAGCTTTCTTT
abundance: NA; j_gene: TRBJ1-1; d_gene: NA; v_gene: TRBV23-1; CDR3aa: CASPPLGQEGTEAFF; CDR3nt: TGCGCCAGCCCGCCTCTCGGTCAAGAGGGCACTGAAGCTTTCTTT
abundance: NA; j_gene: TRBJ2-1; d_gene: NA; v_gene: TRBV13; CDR3aa: CASSLEGQGMSNYNEQFF; CDR3nt: TGTGCCAGCAGCTTAGAAGGGCAGGGGATGAGTAACTACAATGAGCAGTTCTTC
abundance: NA; j_gene: TRBJ1-5; d_gene: NA; v_gene: TRBV7-8; CDR3aa: CASSLEPGWNQPQHF; CDR3nt: TGTGCCAGCAGCTTAGAGCCAGGGTGGAATCAGCCCCAGCATTTT
abundance: NA; j_gene: TRBJ2-7; d_gene: NA; v_gene: TRBV7-8; CDR3aa: CASSLIVGQSYEQYF; CDR3nt: TGTGCCAGCAGCTTAATTGTTGGACAGTCCTACGAGCAGTACTTC
abundance: NA; j_gene: TRBJ2-7; d_gene: TRBD1; v_gene: TRBV19; CDR3aa: CASSSGTGGYEQYF; CDR3nt: TGTGCCAGTAGTTCCGGGACAGGGGGCTACGAGCAGTACTTC
abundance: NA; j_gene: TRBJ1-2; d_gene: NA; v_gene: TRBV2; CDR3aa: CASTDYGYTF; CDR3nt: TGTGCCAGCACGGACTATGGCTACACCTTC
abundance: NA; j_gene: TRBJ2-2; d_gene: TRBD2; v_gene: TRBV6-5; CDR3aa: CASSLAGGTGELFF; CDR3nt: TGTGCCAGCAGTCTAGCGGGAGGAACCGGGGAGCTGTTTTTT
abundance: NA; j_gene: TRBJ2-1; d_gene: NA; v_gene: TRBV19; CDR3aa: CASSWGGGRQFF; CDR3nt: TGTGCCAGTAGTTGGGGTGGGGGGAGGCAGTTCTTC
abundance: NA; j_gene: TRBJ2-3; d_gene: NA; v_gene: TRBV7-8; CDR3aa: CASSLRFRGLSTDTQYF; CDR3nt: TGTGCCAGCAGCTTAAGGTTCCGGGGTCTTAGCACAGATACGCAGTATTTT
abundance: NA; j_gene: TRBJ1-1; d_gene: TRBD1; v_gene: TRBV6-6; CDR3aa: CASSHGTVMNTEAFF; CDR3nt: TGTGCCAGCAGCCACGGGACAGTGATGAACACTGAAGCTTTCTTT
abundance: NA; j_gene: TRBJ1-2; d_gene: TRBD1; v_gene: TRBV25-1; CDR3aa: CASSRVTGDHYGYTF; CDR3nt: TGTGCCAGCAGTCGTGTGACAGGGGATCACTATGGCTACACCTTC
abundance: few; j_gene: TRBJ2-3; d_gene: NA; v_gene: TRBV20-1; CDR3aa: CSARDEGAQYF; CDR3nt: TGCAGTGCTAGAGATGAAGGAGCGCAGTATTTT
abundance: NA; j_gene: TRBJ1-1; d_gene: NA; v_gene: TRBV23-1; CDR3aa: CASSHREGVAEAFF; CDR3nt: TGCGCCAGCAGTCATCGTGAAGGGGTAGCTGAAGCTTTCTTT
abundance: NA; j_gene: TRBJ2-7; d_gene: TRBD1; v_gene: TRBV28; CDR3aa: CASSLGGTGHFYEQYF; CDR3nt: TGTGCCAGCAGTTTAGGCGGGACAGGCCACTTCTACGAGCAGTACTTC
abundance: NA; j_gene: TRBJ2-1; d_gene: NA; v_gene: TRBV6-5; CDR3aa: CASSMTTGGDEQFF; CDR3nt: TGTGCCAGCAGCATGACGACAGGTGGAGATGAGCAGTTCTTC
abundance: NA; j_gene: TRBJ2-7; d_gene: NA; v_gene: TRBV5-4; CDR3aa: CASSPEQGKSYEQYF; CDR3nt: TGTGCCAGCAGCCCGGAGCAGGGGAAAAGCTACGAGCAGTACTTC
abundance: NA; j_gene: TRBJ2-3; d_gene: NA; v_gene: TRBV28; CDR3aa: CASSLLAGDTQYF; CDR3nt: TGTGCCAGCAGTTTATTAGCCGGAGATACGCAGTATTTT
abundance: NA; j_gene: TRBJ2-1; d_gene: NA; v_gene: TRBV7-6; CDR3aa: CASSGEVSSYNEQFF; CDR3nt: TGTGCCAGCAGCGGGGAGGTCAGCTCCTACAATGAGCAGTTCTTC
abundance: NA; j_gene: TRBJ2-7; d_gene: NA; v_gene: TRBV29-1; CDR3aa: CSVVGLSHEQYF; CDR3nt: TGCAGCGTTGTAGGACTATCCCACGAGCAGTACTTC
abundance: NA; j_gene: TRBJ1-2; d_gene: NA; v_gene: TRBV4-1; CDR3aa: CASTPTPGWNYGYTF; CDR3nt: TGCGCCAGCACCCCTACCCCAGGGTGGAACTATGGCTACACCTTC
abundance: NA; j_gene: TRBJ1-5; d_gene: NA; v_gene: TRBV6-1; CDR3aa: CASSANQPQHF; CDR3nt: TGTGCCAGCAGTGCGAATCAGCCCCAGCATTTT
abundance: NA; j_gene: TRBJ2-7; d_gene: NA; v_gene: TRBV5-6; CDR3aa: CASSSQGLLYEQYF; CDR3nt: TGTGCCAGCAGCTCACAGGGTCTACTATACGAGCAGTACTTC
abundance: NA; j_gene: TRBJ1-1; d_gene: NA; v_gene: TRBV28; CDR3aa: CASSLFGEVNTEAFF; CDR3nt: TGTGCCAGCAGTTTATTTGGGGAGGTAAACACTGAAGCTTTCTTT
abundance: NA; j_gene: TRBJ2-5; d_gene: NA; v_gene: TRBV19; CDR3aa: CASSRQGRWETQYF; CDR3nt: TGTGCCAGTAGTCGCCAGGGGCGGTGGGAGACCCAGTACTTC
abundance: NA; j_gene: TRBJ2-3; d_gene: NA; v_gene: TRBV9; CDR3aa: CASSVYGGTQYF; CDR3nt: TGTGCCAGCAGCGTTTACGGGGGTACGCAGTATTTT